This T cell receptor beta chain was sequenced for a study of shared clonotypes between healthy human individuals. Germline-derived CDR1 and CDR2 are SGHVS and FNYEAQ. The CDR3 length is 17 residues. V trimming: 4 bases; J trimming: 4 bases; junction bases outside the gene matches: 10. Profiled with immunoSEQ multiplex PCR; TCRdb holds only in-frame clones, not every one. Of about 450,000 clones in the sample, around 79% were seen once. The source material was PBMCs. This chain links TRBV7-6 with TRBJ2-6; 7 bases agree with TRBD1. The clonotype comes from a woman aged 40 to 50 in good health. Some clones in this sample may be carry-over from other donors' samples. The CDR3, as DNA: TGTGCCAGCAGCTCTCGACAGGGAAGGCGGGGGGCCAACGTCCTGACTTTC. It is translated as CASSSRQGRRGANVLTF.